Below, 19 T cell receptor beta chains from the same sample are listed, as sequenced in a study of T cell repertoires in aging, cancer and after chemotherapy. Multiplex touch-down PCR with TRB-A/B primers amplified rearranged V-D-J TRB sequences. TCRdb redid the calling of the multiplex PCR reads with MiXCR, one entry per CDR3 protein. There are several thousand distinct CDR3 sequences in the sample; 25% to 30% occur only once, and around 3.9% lies in the top ten. Peripheral blood genomic DNA, not sorted cells or RNA, was the template. The specimen sequenced was blood. The receptor set was obtained from a human donor in good health.

In this sample, this clonotype is medium-sized. This chain joins TRBV7-9 and TRBJ1-3, with a weak D call TRBD1 (5 bases). The CDR3 length is 15 residues. V was pared by 5 bases and J by 0 bases, with 11 bases between. Germline V gives CDR1 SEHNR, CDR2 FQNEAQ (reference sequence). CDR3 nucleotide sequence: TGTGCCAGCAGCCAAGGGGCGAACTCTGGAAACACCATATATTTT. Translation: CASSQGANSGNTIYF.

This clonotype is medium-sized. The rearrangement links TRBV7-3 to TRBJ2-1; 9 bases map to TRBD2. The CDR3 is 15 residues long. The ends lost 5 bases at V and 7 bases at J; junction bases unmatched: 9. Germline values: CDR1 SGHTA, CDR2 FQGTGA. CDR3 in amino acids: CASSPPPGLANEQFF. DNA for the CDR3: TGTGCCAGCAGCCCGCCACCGGGACTAGCTAATGAGCAGTTCTTC.

In its sample, this clonotype was seen a few times. The chain joins TRBV21-1 to TRBJ2-3. TRBV21-1 is annotated as a pseudogene. The CDR3 consists of 12 residues. This chain's CDR3 is CASSTAGCLQYF. DNA for the CDR3: TGTGCCAGCAGCACAGCCGGGTGTTTGCAGTATTTT.

For this clonotype: A read error is possible here, since a much larger clone lies one base away. The chain recombines TRBV19 with TRBJ2-3; no definite D call. CDR1 is LNHDA, CDR2 SQIVND, per germline (reference sequence). CDR3 length: 14 residues. The CDR3 here is CACSIPGYTDTQYF. CDR3 nucleotides: TGTGCCTGTAGTATCCCCGGCTACACAGATACGCAGTATTTT.

This clonotype is medium-sized. The chain recombines TRBV19 with TRBJ1-1, with unresolved D. CDR3 size: 14 residues. Trimming shortened V by 0 bases and J by 10 bases, and 15 bases separated the two germline ends. The germline V gene encodes CDR1 LNHDA and CDR2 SQIVND (reference sequence). CDR3 coding DNA: TGTGCCAGTAGTATAGAGGACGGCAGTTTAACAGCTTTCTTT. Translated, it gives CASSIEDGSLTAFF.

This clonotype is classed as medium-sized. CDR3 sequence: CASSEPGGNYGYTF. CDR3 sequence (DNA): TGTGCCAGCAGCGAACCAGGGGGCAACTATGGCTACACCTTC. The chain uses TRBV7-9 and TRBJ1-2, with 8 bases that match TRBD1. This CDR3 has 14 residues. Germline assignment: CDR1 SEHNR and CDR2 FQNEAQ (reference sequence). V lost 5 bases to trimming and J lost 2 bases; unmatched junction nucleotides: 4.

The chain has TRBV14 and TRBJ2-5; D is unresolved. Per germline, CDR1 SGHDN and CDR2 FVKESK. V lost 4 bases and J lost 2, with 11 bases in between. The CDR3 consists of 14 residues. The CDR3 DNA sequence: TGTGCCAGCAGCCGTTTGGGTCAGCAAGAGACCCAGTACTTC. Residues: CASSRLGQQETQYF. The variable domain in full, with the rest retrieved from reference TRBV14 and TRBJ2-5, is EAGVTQFPSHSVIEKGQTVTLRCDPISGHDNLYWYRRVMGKEIKFLLHFVKESKQDESGMPNNRFLAERTGGTYSTLKVQPAELEDSGVYFCASSRLGQQETQYFGPGTRLLVL.

In this sample, this clonotype is medium-sized. The chain is built from TRBV7-2 and TRBJ2-1; D is possibly TRBD1 (5 bases). Between the trimmed V and J ends, which lost 1 base and 10 bases, there was a span of 11 bases. The length of the CDR3 is 13 residues. Per the germline V gene, CDR1 is SGHTA and CDR2 is FQGNSA. The CDR3 spells CASSLVRDGEQFF. In DNA, the CDR3 is TGTGCCAGCAGCTTAGTCAGGGATGGGGAGCAGTTCTTC.

The CDR3 DNA follows: TGTGCCAGCAAAAGCGAGACCCAGTACTTC. Its translation is CASKSETQYF. The chain combines TRBV6-1 with TRBJ2-5, with unresolved D. Germline CDR1 and CDR2: MNHNS and SASEGT. V gave up 7 bases and J gave up 5 bases, with 5 bases separating them. CDR3 size: 10 residues.

By share of the sample, this clonotype is medium-sized. The rearrangement uses TRBV29-1 and TRBJ2-7; the match to TRBD1 covers 10 bases. CDR3 length: 15 residues. Germline values: CDR1 SQVTM, CDR2 ANQGSEA. V lost 0 bases and J lost 3; bases outside the gene matches: 5. The DNA of the CDR3 is TGCAGCGTTGAAGAATCTGGACAGGGGGACTACGAGCAGTACTTC. Its protein product is CSVEESGQGDYEQYF.

In its sample, this clonotype ranks as medium-sized. The chain combines TRBV12-3 or TRBV12-4 with TRBJ1-4, with D possibly being TRBD1 (6 bases). The CDR3 length is 16 residues. The V and J ends lost 5 bases and 5 bases respectively, with 18 bases between them. The CDR3 region has the DNA TGTGCCAGCAGTCCTCAGCTGGGGGGCTACAATGAAAAACTGTTTTTT. The encoded protein is CASSPQLGGYNEKLFF.

This sequence joins TRBV6-8 and TRBJ2-7, with 9 bases identical to TRBD1. CDR3 length equals 12 residues. From germline, CDR1 is MNHGY and CDR2 SAAAGT. Trimming removed 11 bases from V and 3 bases from J; junction bases left unmatched: 5. The CDR3 reads CAGGQGFYEQYV. Here the CDR3 DNA reads TGTGCCGGAGGACAGGGGTTCTACGAGCAGTACGTC.

Worth noting for this clonotype: One base away lies a much larger clone, so this may be a sequencing read error. J is TRBJ2-1 and V is TRBV11-2; 7 nucleotides match TRBD2. Germline CDR1 is SGHAT and CDR2 is FQNNGV. This CDR3 has 16 amino acids. In nucleotides, the CDR3 is TGTGCCAGCAGCTCCCGCGGGGCTAGCGGCAACAATGAGAAGTTCTTC. Translated, it gives CASSSRGASGNNEKFF.

This chain uses TRBV5-1 with TRBJ1-1, with D unclear. CDR1 is SGHRS and CDR2 is YFSETQ in the germline V gene. The CDR3 runs 15 residues. Trimming took off 0 bases at V and 0 bases at J, with 9 bases between the two ends. The DNA of the CDR3 is TGCGCCAGCAGCTTGGGTGGGCTAGTGAACACTGAAGCTTTCTTT. It codes for CASSLGGLVNTEAFF. The full variable domain, in which reference TRBV5-1 and TRBJ1-1 provide the parts outside the CDR3, is KAGVTQTPRYLIKTRGQQVTLSCSPISGHRSVSWYQQTPGQGLQFLFEYFSETQRNKGNFPGRFSGRQFSNSRSEMNVSTLELGDSALYLCASSLGGLVNTEAFFGQGTRLTVV.

This clonotype was counted a few times. V is TRBV7-9 and J is TRBJ2-3; D is undetermined. Germline-derived CDR1 and CDR2 are SEHNR and FQNEAQ (reference sequence). Trimming removed 6 bases from V and 3 bases from J, with 10 bases in between. The CDR3 runs to 13 residues. CDR3 sequence (DNA): TGTGCCAGCAGTTTTGAAGGGACAGATACGCAGTATTTT. Translating it yields CASSFEGTDTQYF.

This clonotype was seen a few times. The chain joins TRBV28 to TRBJ2-5; D call uncertain. The V gene's germline CDR1 is MDHEN and CDR2 SYDVKM. V shed 7 bases and J shed 9 bases, with 18 bases lying between them. The CDR3 has 13 amino acids. The CDR3 DNA is TGTGCCAGCAATACTCTCACAGCTGCGGCCCAGTACTTC. Translation: CASNTLTAAAQYF.

CDR3 coding DNA: TGCAGCGTTGAAAGACTCCGAAACACCGGGGAGCTGTTTTTT. Its translation is CSVERLRNTGELFF. V and J are TRBV29-1 and TRBJ2-2; D is unclear. V was clipped by 2 bases and J by 2 bases, with 9 bases between them. The CDR3 length is 14 residues. Germline V gene sequence: CDR1 SQVTM, CDR2 ANQGSEA.

Points on this clonotype: A much bigger clone sits one base away, suggesting this may be a read error. The chain is built from TRBV28 and TRBJ2-7, with 7 nucleotides matching TRBD2. This CDR3 region has 15 residues. Germline V gene sequence: CDR1 MDHEN, CDR2 SYDVKM. As DNA, the CDR3 is TGTGTCAGCTTTGGGGCGGGAGAGAGCTCCTACGAGCAGTACTTC. Translated, it gives CVSFGAGESSYEQYF.

In its sample, this clonotype is medium-sized. This chain uses TRBV6-2 or TRBV6-3 with TRBJ2-1; D call uncertain. There are 16 residues in the CDR3. Germline CDR1 reads MNHEY; CDR2 reads SVGEGT. The V gene lost 2 bases and the J gene lost 4 bases, with 15 bases spanning the gap. The CDR3 region is CASSYRLQRGYNEQFF. The DNA of the CDR3 is TGTGCCAGCAGTTACCGTCTCCAGAGAGGTTACAATGAGCAGTTCTTC.